The 10 T cell receptor beta chains reported below all come from one sample, sequenced in a study of T cell responses to AZD1222 COVID-19 vaccine. TCRdb's table, derived via immunoSEQ multiplex PCR, lists solely in-frame clones and lacks some. In the table there are tens of thousands of clones, about nine tenths of which are singletons. The sequencing used peripheral blood, collected on day 0 of AZD1222 vaccination. Every receptor here comes from an adult in good health.

The chain combines TRBV2 with TRBJ1-1; D call uncertain. The V gene's germline CDR1 is SNHLY and CDR2 FYNNEI. V shed 4 bases and J shed 3 bases, with 12 bases lying between them. The CDR3 totals 14 residues. CDR3 bases: TGTGCCAGCAGTGGGACCGGGTTTGACACTGAAGCTTTCTTT. Its protein product is CASSGTGFDTEAFF.

This rearrangement joins TRBV2 to TRBJ2-7, with 7 nucleotides matching TRBD2. CDR3 size: 14 residues. Germline V CDR1 and CDR2: SNHLY, FYNNEI. Trimming took 4 bases from V and 2 from J; bases not matched to a gene: 5. CDR3 sequence reads: CASSGTGGTYEQYF. CDR3 sequence (DNA): TGTGCCAGCAGTGGAACGGGGGGTACCTACGAGCAGTACTTC.

The gene calls are TRBV7-9 and TRBJ2-2; the D gene could be TRBD1 or TRBD2 (5 bases each). V dropped 5 bases and J dropped 2 bases, with 12 bases sitting between them. CDR3 length: 15 residues. Per germline, CDR1 SEHNR and CDR2 FQNEAQ (reference sequence). The CDR3 reads CASSGRDQNTGELFF. Here the CDR3 DNA reads TGTGCCAGCAGCGGCCGGGACCAAAACACCGGGGAGCTGTTTTTT.

The chain uses TRBV13 and TRBJ1-1, with D unclear. Trimming removed 1 base at V and 4 bases at J, with 16 bases between. Germline CDR1 and CDR2: PRHDT and FYEKMQ (reference sequence). The CDR3 is 16 amino acids. The CDR3 sequence is CASSLENLRTTTEAFF. The CDR3 DNA sequence: TGTGCCAGCAGCTTAGAGAATTTACGAACTACCACTGAAGCTTTCTTT.

V usage is TRBV6-2 or TRBV6-3 and J usage is TRBJ1-1; D gene ambiguous. V was cut by 2 bases and J by 1 base, with 11 bases left in between. The CDR3 contains 15 residues. Germline CDR1 is MNHEY and CDR2 is SVGEGT. The CDR3 nucleotides are TGTGCCAGCAGTTACGGCGGGGATGGGAACACTGAAGCTTTCTTT. It encodes CASSYGGDGNTEAFF.

V is TRBV7-8 and J is TRBJ1-2; 7 positions agree with TRBD1. Germline V gives CDR1 SGHVS, CDR2 FQNEAQ. The CDR3 has 17 amino acids. V lost 0 bases, J lost 8 bases, and 15 bases stayed unmatched. For the CDR3, the DNA is TGTGCCAGCAGCTTAGCTTATATAGGCGGACAGGAAAAAGGCTACACCTTC. Its protein product is CASSLAYIGGQEKGYTF.

The rearrangement links TRBV24-1 to TRBJ2-2; D possibly uses TRBD1 or TRBD2 (5 bases each). V dropped 7 bases and J dropped 6 bases, with 14 bases sitting between them. The germline V gene encodes CDR1 KGHDR and CDR2 SFDVKD. There are 14 residues in the CDR3. The CDR3 sequence is CATSPGSGPGELFF. In nucleotides, the CDR3 is TGTGCCACCAGCCCCGGATCGGGACCCGGGGAGCTGTTTTTT.

V usage is TRBV3-1 (or the pseudogene TRBV3-2) and J usage is TRBJ1-6; no reliable D call. The CDR3 runs 14 residues. The V and J ends lost 0 bases and 14 bases respectively, with 14 bases between them. Germline lookup yields CDR1 LGHDT and CDR2 YNNKEL (reference sequence). The CDR3 sequence is CASSQDLLGETLHF. The CDR3 bases are TGTGCCAGCAGCCAAGATTTATTGGGAGAAACCCTCCACTTT.

This sequence joins TRBV9 and TRBJ1-2; 7 bases are shared with TRBD1. Trimming at V came to 3 bases and at J to 2 bases, leaving 16 bases not matched to a gene. The germline V gene has CDR1 SGDLS and CDR2 YYNGEE. This CDR3 is built from 18 residues. In nucleotides, the CDR3 is TGTGCCAGCAGCGCCTCCGGGACAGTTGTCCTTGAGAACTATGGCTACACCTTC. It encodes CASSASGTVVLENYGYTF.

The chain is built from TRBV27 and TRBJ2-3; 15 bases align to TRBD2. CDR1 MNHEY and CDR2 SMNVEV come from the germline V gene (reference sequence). V was pared by 6 bases and J by 5 bases, with 15 bases of the junction left unmatched. The CDR3 runs 19 residues. The CDR3 protein is CASSRTPGLAGGRGDTQYF. The CDR3 coding sequence is TGTGCCAGCAGCAGGACACCGGGACTAGCGGGGGGCCGGGGAGATACGCAGTATTTT.